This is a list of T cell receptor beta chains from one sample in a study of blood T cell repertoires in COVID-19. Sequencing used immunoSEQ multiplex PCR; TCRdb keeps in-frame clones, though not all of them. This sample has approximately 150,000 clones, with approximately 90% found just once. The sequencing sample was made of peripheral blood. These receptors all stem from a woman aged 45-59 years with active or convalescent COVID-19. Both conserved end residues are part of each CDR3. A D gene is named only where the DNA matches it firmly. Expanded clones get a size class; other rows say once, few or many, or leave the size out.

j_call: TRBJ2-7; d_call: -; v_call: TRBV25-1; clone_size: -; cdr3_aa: CASSEYVRQEQYF; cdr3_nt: TGTGCCAGCAGTGAATACGTCCGACAGGAGCAGTACTTC
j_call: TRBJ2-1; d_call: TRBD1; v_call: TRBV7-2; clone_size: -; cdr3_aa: CASSLRDRGFGEQFF; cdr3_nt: TGTGCCAGCAGCTTAAGGGACAGGGGGTTTGGTGAGCAGTTCTTC
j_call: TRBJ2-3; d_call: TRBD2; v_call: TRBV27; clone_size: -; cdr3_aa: CASRTSLNTDTQYF; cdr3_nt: TGTGCCAGCAGGACTAGCCTCAACACAGATACGCAGTATTTT
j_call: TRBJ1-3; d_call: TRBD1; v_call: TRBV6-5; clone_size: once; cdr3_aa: CASSPDRSTGNTIYF; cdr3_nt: TGTGCCAGCAGCCCGGACAGGAGCACCGGAAACACCATATATTTT
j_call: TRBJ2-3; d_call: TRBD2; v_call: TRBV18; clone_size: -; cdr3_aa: CASSPLSGDTDTQYF; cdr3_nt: TGTGCCAGCTCACCGCTTAGCGGGGATACAGATACGCAGTATTTT
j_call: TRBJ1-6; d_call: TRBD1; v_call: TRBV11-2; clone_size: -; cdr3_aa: CASSIGQGDNSPLHF; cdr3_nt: TGTGCCAGCAGCATCGGACAGGGAGATAATTCACCCCTCCACTTT
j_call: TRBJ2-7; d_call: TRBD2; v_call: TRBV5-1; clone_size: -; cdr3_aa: CASSSTSGDRSYEQYF; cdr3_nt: TGCGCCAGCAGTTCCACTAGCGGAGATCGCTCCTACGAGCAGTACTTC
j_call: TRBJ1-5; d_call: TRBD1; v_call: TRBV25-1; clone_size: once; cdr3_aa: CASSEWGQGVNQPQHF; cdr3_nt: TGTGCCAGCAGTGAATGGGGACAGGGTGTCAATCAGCCCCAGCATTTT
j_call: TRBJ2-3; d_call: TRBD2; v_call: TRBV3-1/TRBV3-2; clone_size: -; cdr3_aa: CASSQVGLAGLEGTDTQYF; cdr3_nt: TGTGCCAGCAGCCAAGTAGGACTAGCGGGACTCGAGGGCACAGATACGCAGTATTTT
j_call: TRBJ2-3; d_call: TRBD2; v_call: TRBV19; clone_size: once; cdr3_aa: CASPWDGCTSGSTDTQYF; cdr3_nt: TGTGCCAGTCCCTGGGATGGGTGTACTAGCGGGAGCACAGATACGCAGTATTTT
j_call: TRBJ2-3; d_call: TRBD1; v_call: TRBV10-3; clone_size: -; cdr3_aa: CAISDSGTGVRDTQYF; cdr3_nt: TGTGCCATCAGCGACTCCGGGACAGGCGTTAGAGATACGCAGTATTTT
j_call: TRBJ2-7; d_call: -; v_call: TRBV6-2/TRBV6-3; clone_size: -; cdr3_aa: CASSSGSPTYEQYF; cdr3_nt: TGTGCCAGCAGTTCGGGGAGTCCAACCTACGAGCAGTACTTC
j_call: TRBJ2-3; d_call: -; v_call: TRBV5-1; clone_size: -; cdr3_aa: CASSLAGVPTDTQYF; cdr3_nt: TGCGCCAGCAGCTTGGCAGGGGTGCCCACAGATACGCAGTATTTT
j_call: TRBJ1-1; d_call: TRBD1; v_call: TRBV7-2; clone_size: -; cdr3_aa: CASSFSWTGDAFF; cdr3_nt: TGTGCCAGCAGCTTTTCGTGGACAGGGGATGCTTTCTTT
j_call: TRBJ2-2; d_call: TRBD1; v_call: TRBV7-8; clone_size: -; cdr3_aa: CASRRTGENTGELFF; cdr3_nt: TGTGCCAGCAGGCGGACAGGCGAGAACACCGGGGAGCTGTTTTTT
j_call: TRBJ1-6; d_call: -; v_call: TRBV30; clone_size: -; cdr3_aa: CAWCGREDSPLHF; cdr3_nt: TGTGCCTGGTGCGGCAGGGAGGACTCACCCCTCCACTTT
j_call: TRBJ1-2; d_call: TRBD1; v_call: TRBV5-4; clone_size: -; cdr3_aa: CASSLQGTYYGYTF; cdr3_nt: TGTGCCAGCAGCTTACAGGGGACTTACTATGGCTACACCTTC
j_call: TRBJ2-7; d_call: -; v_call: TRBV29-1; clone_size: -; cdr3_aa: CSCRLSYEQYF; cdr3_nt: TGCAGCTGCCGGTTATCCTACGAGCAGTACTTC
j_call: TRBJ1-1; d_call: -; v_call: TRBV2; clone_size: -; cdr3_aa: CASSENRGTTEAFF; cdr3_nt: TGTGCCAGCAGTGAAAATCGGGGTACCACTGAAGCTTTCTTT
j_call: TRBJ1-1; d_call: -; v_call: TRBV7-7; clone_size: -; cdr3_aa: CASSEGQNTEAFF; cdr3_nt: TGTGCTAGCAGCGAGGGACAGAACACTGAAGCTTTCTTT
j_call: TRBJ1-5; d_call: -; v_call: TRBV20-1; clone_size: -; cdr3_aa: CSASKGSGNQPQHF; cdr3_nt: TGCAGTGCTAGTAAGGGGTCCGGCAATCAGCCCCAGCATTTT
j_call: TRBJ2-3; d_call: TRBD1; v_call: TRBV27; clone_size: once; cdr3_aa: CASSAILRGTDTQYF; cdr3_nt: TGTGCCAGCAGTGCCATACTCAGGGGGACAGATACGCAGTATTTT
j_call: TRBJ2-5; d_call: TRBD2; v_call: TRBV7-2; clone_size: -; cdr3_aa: CASRLLAGGAMETQYF; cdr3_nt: TGTGCCAGCAGATTACTAGCGGGGGGGGCCATGGAGACCCAGTACTTC
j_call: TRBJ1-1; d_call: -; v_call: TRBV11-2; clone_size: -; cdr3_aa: CASSLSSVSAIAFF; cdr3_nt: TGTGCCAGCAGCTTATCTTCTGTGTCCGCGATAGCTTTCTTT
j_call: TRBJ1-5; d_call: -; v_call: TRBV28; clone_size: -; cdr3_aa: CASASDGGTANTNQPQHF; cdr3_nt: TGTGCCAGCGCCTCCGACGGGGGGACGGCTAACACCAATCAGCCCCAGCATTTT
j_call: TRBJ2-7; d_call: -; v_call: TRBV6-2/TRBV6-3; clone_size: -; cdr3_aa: CASSLLRGSYEQYF; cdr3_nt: TGTGCCAGCAGCCTACTCAGGGGTTCCTACGAGCAGTACTTC
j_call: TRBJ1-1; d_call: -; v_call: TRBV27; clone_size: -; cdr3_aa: CASSLRGQSDTEAFF; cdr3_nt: TGTGCCAGCAGTTTAAGGGGTCAGAGTGATACTGAAGCTTTCTTT
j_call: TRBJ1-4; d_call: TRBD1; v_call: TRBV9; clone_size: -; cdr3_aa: CASPRDRVNEKLFF; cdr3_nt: TGTGCCAGCCCGCGGGACAGGGTTAATGAAAAACTGTTTTTT
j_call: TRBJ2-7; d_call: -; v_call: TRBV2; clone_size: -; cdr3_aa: CASSERLGGEQYF; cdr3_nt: TGTGCCAGCAGTGAGCGGTTAGGGGGCGAGCAGTACTTC
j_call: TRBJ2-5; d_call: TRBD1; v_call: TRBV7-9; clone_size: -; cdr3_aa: CASSPRDSVGEETQYF; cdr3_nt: TGTGCCAGCAGCCCCCGGGACAGCGTGGGGGAAGAGACCCAGTACTTC
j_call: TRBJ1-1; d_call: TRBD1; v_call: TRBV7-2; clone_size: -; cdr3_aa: CASSIQGANTEAFF; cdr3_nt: TGTGCCAGCAGCATACAGGGGGCGAACACTGAAGCTTTCTTT
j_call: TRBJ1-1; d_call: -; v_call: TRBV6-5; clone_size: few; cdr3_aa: CASGTDMNTEAFF; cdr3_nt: TGTGCCAGCGGCACGGACATGAACACTGAAGCTTTCTTT
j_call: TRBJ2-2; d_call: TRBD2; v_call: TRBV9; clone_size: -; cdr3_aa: CASSVALGLAVTGELFF; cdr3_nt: TGTGCCAGCAGCGTAGCTTTGGGACTAGCGGTCACCGGGGAGCTGTTTTTT
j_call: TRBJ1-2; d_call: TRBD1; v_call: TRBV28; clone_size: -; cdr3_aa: CASSSPRTGTLSYGYTF; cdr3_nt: TGTGCCAGCAGTTCACCAAGGACAGGGACTTTGAGCTATGGCTACACCTTC
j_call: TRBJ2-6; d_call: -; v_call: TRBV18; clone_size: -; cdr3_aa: CASSPPSGFTGANVLTF; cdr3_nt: TGTGCCAGCTCACCACCGAGCGGATTTACTGGGGCCAACGTCCTGACTTTC
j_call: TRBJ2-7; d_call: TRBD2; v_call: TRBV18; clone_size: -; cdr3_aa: CASSSSPLAGGFTLYEQYF; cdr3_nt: TGTGCCAGCTCATCATCCCCACTAGCGGGGGGTTTTACCCTGTACGAGCAGTACTTC
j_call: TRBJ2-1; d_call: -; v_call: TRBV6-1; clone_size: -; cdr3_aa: CASSENILLVEQFF; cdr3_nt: TGTGCCAGCAGTGAAAATATATTACTAGTCGAGCAGTTCTTC
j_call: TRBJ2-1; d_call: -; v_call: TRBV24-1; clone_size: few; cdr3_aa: CATSDLTGKGNEQFF; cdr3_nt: TGTGCCACCAGTGATTTGACAGGGAAGGGCAATGAGCAGTTCTTC
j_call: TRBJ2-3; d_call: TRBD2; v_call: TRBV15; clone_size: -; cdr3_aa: CATSRPSGGAPDTQYF; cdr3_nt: TGTGCCACCAGCCGCCCTAGCGGGGGGGCCCCAGATACGCAGTATTTT
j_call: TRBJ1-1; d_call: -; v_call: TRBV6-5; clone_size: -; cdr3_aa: CASRRQLFTEAFF; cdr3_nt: TGTGCCAGCAGACGACAGCTTTTTACTGAAGCTTTCTTT
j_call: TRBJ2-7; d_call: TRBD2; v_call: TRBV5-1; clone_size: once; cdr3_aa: CASSSSGGDYEQYF; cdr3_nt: TGCGCCAGCAGCTCTAGCGGGGGTGACTACGAGCAGTACTTC
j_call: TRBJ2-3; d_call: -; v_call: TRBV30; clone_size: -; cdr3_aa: CAWSARSRRGDTQYF; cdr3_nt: TGTGCCTGGAGTGCCCGATCCAGAAGAGGAGATACGCAGTATTTT
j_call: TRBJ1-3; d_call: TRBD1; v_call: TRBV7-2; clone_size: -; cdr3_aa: CASSPGTGGTIYF; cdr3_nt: TGTGCCAGCAGCCCCGGGACAGGGGGCACCATATATTTT
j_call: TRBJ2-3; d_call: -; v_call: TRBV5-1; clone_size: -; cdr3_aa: CASSLAMSGWGTDTQYF; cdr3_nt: TGCGCCAGCAGCTTGGCCATGTCGGGATGGGGTACAGATACGCAGTATTTT
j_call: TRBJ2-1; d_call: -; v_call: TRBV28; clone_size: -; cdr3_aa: CASSLRTLEQFF; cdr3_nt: TGTGCCAGCAGTTTAAGGACTCTGGAGCAGTTCTTC
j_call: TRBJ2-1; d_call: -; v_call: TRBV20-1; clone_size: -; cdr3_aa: CSASVSGSSYNEQFF; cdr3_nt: TGCAGTGCTAGTGTTAGCGGAAGCTCCTACAATGAGCAGTTCTTC
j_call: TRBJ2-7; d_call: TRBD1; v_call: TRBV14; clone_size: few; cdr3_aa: CASSLPRTGYYEQYF; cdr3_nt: TGTGCCAGCAGCCTACCCCGGACAGGATACTACGAGCAGTACTTC
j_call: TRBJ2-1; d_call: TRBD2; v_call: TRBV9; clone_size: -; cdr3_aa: CASSGGLAAYNEQFF; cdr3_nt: TGTGCCAGCAGCGGAGGACTAGCGGCTTACAATGAGCAGTTCTTC